This T cell receptor (beta chain) was recorded in a study of human T cells and chemical hapten exposure. Per the germline V gene, CDR1 is SGDLS and CDR2 is YYNGEE. Trimming removed 4 bases from V and 4 bases from J, with 12 bases in between. This CDR3 has 14 residues. TCRdb re-called the RACE reads with MiXCR, one entry per CDR3 protein. This table holds roughly 70,000 distinct CDR3 sequences, around 30% found once. Time point in this sample: patch test 1, 2 weeks after DPC sensitization. Treatment in this sample: therapeutic diphenylcyclopropenone sensitization with weekly scalp DPC. Source: whole blood, taken in connection with sensitization to the hapten diphenylcyclopropenone (DPC). This TCR derives from a man aged 35-49 years with alopecia areata. Some clones in this sample may be carry-over from other donors' samples. The chain joins TRBV9 to TRBJ2-1; D uncertain. CDR3: CASSPRNLYNEQFF. The CDR3 DNA follows: TGTGCCAGCAGCCCCCGAAACCTTTACAATGAGCAGTTCTTC.